This T cell receptor beta chain was captured in a study of CD8+ T cells in alopecia areata. Findings and limits, study-wide: Patients displayed less clarity in TCR sharing than mice, a finding possibly related to HLA. Uncertainty about whether baseline CD8+ expansion is linked to response remains, with one nonresponder.

Notes on this clone: Its antigen is not known.

RNA extraction was followed by reverse transcription into cDNA, which acted as the sequencing template. Data came from immunoSEQ multiplex PCR; TCRdb stores just in-frame clones and leaves some out. The sample yields about 140,000 clones, roughly 50% seen once. This CDR3 is built from 14 residues. CDR1 and CDR2 (germline): SGHDT, YYEEEE. V was pared by 2 bases and J by 2 bases, with 11 bases between. Stated treatment: oral pan-JAK inhibitor, 5-10 mg twice daily. The V and J genes are TRBV5-6 and TRBJ2-7; no clear D. Sample: CD8+ T cells sorted from blood, taken at week 4, from a patient treated with tofacitinib. The origin of this receptor is a human donor with alopecia areata. DNA for the CDR3: TGTGCCAGCAGCTTCGCAGACTTTCCCTACGAGCAGTACTTC. It is translated as CASSFADFPYEQYF. The full variable domain, its missing parts supplied by reference TRBV5-6 and TRBJ2-7, is DAGVTQSPTHLIKTRGQQVTLRCSPKSGHDTVSWYQQALGQGPQFIFQYYEEEERQRGNFPDRFSGHQFPNYSSELNVNALLLGDSALYLCASSFADFPYEQYFGPGTRLTVT.